This TCR beta chain was obtained from a study of technical replicates of blood from a few donors. Profiling relied on immunoSEQ multiplex PCR, and the TCRdb table lists in-frame clones only, not all of them. The sample has 66,000 or so clones; more than 75% are singletons. The TCR comes from a human donor in good health. Some clones in this sample may be carry-over from other donors' samples. Sequencing used PBMCs.

The CDR3 region has the DNA TGCGCCAGCAGTCGCGCTCCAACTAGCGGGGGGGTGAATGAGCAGTTCTTC. Translating gives CASSRAPTSGGVNEQFF. V gene TRBV4-3 combines with J gene TRBJ2-1, with 13 nucleotides matching TRBD2. This CDR3 has 17 residues. CDR1 LGHNA and CDR2 YSLEER come from the germline V gene. V gave up 6 bases and J gave up 7 bases; unmatched junction bases: 12.